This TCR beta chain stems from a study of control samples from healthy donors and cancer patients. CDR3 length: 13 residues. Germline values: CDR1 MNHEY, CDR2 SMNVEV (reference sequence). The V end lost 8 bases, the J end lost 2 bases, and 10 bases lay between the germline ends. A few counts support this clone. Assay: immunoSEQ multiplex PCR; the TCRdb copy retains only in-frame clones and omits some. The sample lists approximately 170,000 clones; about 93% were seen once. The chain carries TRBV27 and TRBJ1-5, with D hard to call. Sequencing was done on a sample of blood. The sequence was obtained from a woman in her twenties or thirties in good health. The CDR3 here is CASANRGNQPQHF. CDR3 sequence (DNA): TGTGCCAGCGCCAATCGGGGCAATCAGCCCCAGCATTTT.